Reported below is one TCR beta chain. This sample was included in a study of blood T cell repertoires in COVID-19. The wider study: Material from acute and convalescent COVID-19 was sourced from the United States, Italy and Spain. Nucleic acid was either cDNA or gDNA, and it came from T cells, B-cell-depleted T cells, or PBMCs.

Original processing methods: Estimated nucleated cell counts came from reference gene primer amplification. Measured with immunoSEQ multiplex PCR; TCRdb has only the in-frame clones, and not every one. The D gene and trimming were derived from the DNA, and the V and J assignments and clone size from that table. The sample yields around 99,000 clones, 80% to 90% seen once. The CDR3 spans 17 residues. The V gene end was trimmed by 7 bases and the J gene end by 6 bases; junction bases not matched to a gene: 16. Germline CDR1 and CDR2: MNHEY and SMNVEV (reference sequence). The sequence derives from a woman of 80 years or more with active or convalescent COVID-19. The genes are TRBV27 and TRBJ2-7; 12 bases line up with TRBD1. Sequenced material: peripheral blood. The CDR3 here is CASIPTGTGGLSGEQYF. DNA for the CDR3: TGTGCCAGCATTCCGACCGGGACAGGGGGCCTCTCCGGCGAGCAGTACTTC.